The 26 T cell receptor beta chains presented below share a single source sample, sequenced in a study of shared T cell receptors in the human thymus. The assay was immunoSEQ multiplex PCR, and TCRdb's table has in-frame clones only and misses some. The table includes about 500,000 clones, 78% detected once. This sample also belongs to another study, concerning human thymus T cells.

Sequencing used thymocytes. These receptors came from a boy in the first two years of life with a congenital heart defect.

This rearrangement joins TRBV6-1 to TRBJ2-7, with 7 bases identical to TRBD1. Germline V CDR1 and CDR2: MNHNS, SASEGT. With V trimmed by 6 bases and J by 5 bases, 10 bases remained unmatched. The CDR3 covers 14 residues. In DNA form, the CDR3 reads TGTGCCAGCAGCGCAACGGGACAGAGGGACGAGCAGTACTTC. Translated: CASSATGQRDEQYF.

This sequence joins TRBV7-9 and TRBJ2-7; 9 positions match TRBD1. V was clipped by 1 base and J by 4 bases; unmatched bases: 17. Looked up from germline, CDR1 is SEHNR and CDR2 is FQNEAQ (reference sequence). The CDR3 contains 19 residues. The CDR3: CASSLGIGETPGQGYEQYF. Here the CDR3 DNA reads TGTGCCAGCAGCTTAGGAATCGGGGAAACTCCGGGACAGGGATACGAGCAGTACTTC.

A few counts support this clone. This chain uses TRBV4-3 with TRBJ1-4, with unresolved D. Trimming stripped 0 bases from V and 0 bases from J, with 8 bases between. CDR1 LGHNA and CDR2 YSLEER come from the germline V gene. The CDR3 length is 16 residues. The DNA of the CDR3 is TGCGCCAGCAGCCAAGAGAATACAGCAACTAATGAAAAACTGTTTTTT. It is translated as CASSQENTATNEKLFF.

This rearrangement joins TRBV2 to TRBJ1-2, with unresolved D. V lost 4 bases and J lost 6, with 18 bases in between. This CDR3 has 15 amino acids. Germline lookup yields CDR1 SNHLY and CDR2 FYNNEI. The CDR3 reads CASSVSAAHLDGYTF. The DNA of the CDR3 is TGTGCCAGCAGTGTATCCGCGGCCCACCTGGATGGCTACACCTTC.

V usage is TRBV27 and J usage is TRBJ2-7; D not certain. Per the germline V gene, CDR1 is MNHEY and CDR2 is SMNVEV (reference sequence). V lost 1 base and J 5 bases, leaving 18 bases between the germline ends. CDR3 size: 16 residues. This CDR3 is CASSLLLKRQLDEQYF. The CDR3 coding sequence is TGTGCCAGCAGTTTATTGCTTAAACGTCAACTGGACGAGCAGTACTTC.

The V gene is TRBV28, the J gene TRBJ2-3; 11 positions agree with TRBD2. CDR1 is MDHEN, CDR2 SYDVKM, per germline. This CDR3 has 14 residues. The junction had 3 bases not matched to a gene; V was cut back by 5 bases and J by 5 bases. In nucleotides, the CDR3 is TGTGCCAGCAGTACTAGCGGGAGTGGAGATACGCAGTATTTT. This sequence encodes CASSTSGSGDTQYF.

The V call is TRBV27, the J call TRBJ2-1; TRBD2 matches 7 bases. This CDR3 contains 14 residues. V lost 5 bases and J lost 3; bases outside the gene matches: 4. Per germline, CDR1 MNHEY and CDR2 SMNVEV (reference sequence). CDR3 loop: CASSLGEGYNEQFF. The DNA of the CDR3 is TGTGCCAGCAGTCTAGGGGAGGGCTACAATGAGCAGTTCTTC.

The J gene is TRBJ2-7, the V gene TRBV4-3; 9 nucleotides match TRBD2. The CDR3 runs 17 residues. The V and J ends lost 6 bases and 0 bases, in that order; junction bases with no gene match: 12. Germline V gene sequence: CDR1 LGHNA, CDR2 YSLEER. Here the CDR3 DNA reads TGCGCCAGCAGGCCTCTAGCGGGACCATCGATCTCCTACGAGCAGTACTTC. Its translation is CASRPLAGPSISYEQYF.

This clone came up a few times. V gene TRBV21-1 combines with J gene TRBJ2-7; the D call of TRBD2 is as the table states it, not checked on the DNA. TRBV21-1 is an annotated pseudogene. The CDR3 sequence is 14 residues long. CDR3 loop: CASSKGPTSNEQYF. CDR3 DNA sequence: TGTGCCAGCAGCAAAGGCCCGACTAGCAACGAGCAGTACTTC.

V is TRBV15 and J is TRBJ1-6; tentative D call: TRBD1 (5 bases). This CDR3 region has 19 residues. In germline, CDR1 is LNHNV, CDR2 YYDKDF (reference sequence). V lost 5 bases and J 0 bases, leaving 20 bases between the germline ends. In DNA form, the CDR3 reads TGTGCCACCAGCGCCCGCGACAGTTATTCAGACTCCTATAATTCACCCCTCCACTTT. This codes for CATSARDSYSDSYNSPLHF.

This chain connects TRBV7-2 to TRBJ2-5; maybe TRBD1 (6 bases). The germline V and J ends were trimmed by 1 base and 5 bases, with 20 bases remaining between them. Looked up from germline, CDR1 is SGHTA and CDR2 is FQGNSA. The CDR3 is made up of 17 amino acids. The chain's CDR3 is CASSLGGPEGSVETQYF. CDR3 bases: TGTGCCAGCAGCTTAGGGGGGCCCGAAGGATCTGTCGAGACCCAGTACTTC. The variable domain in full, completed from reference TRBV7-2 and TRBJ2-5, reads GAGVSQSPSNKVTEKGKDVELRCDPISGHTALYWYRQSLGQGLEFLIYFQGNSAPDKSGLPSDRFSAERTGGSVSTLTIQRTQQEDSAVYLCASSLGGPEGSVETQYFGPGTRLLVL.

Written as DNA, the CDR3 is TGTGCCAGAAGCACGAGCCCTAGCGCCTACGGCTACGAGCAGTACTTC. Protein sequence: CARSTSPSAYGYEQYF. The chain is built from TRBV5-3 and TRBJ2-7; D is perhaps TRBD2 (6 bases). TRBV5-3 is classed as an ORF, of uncertain function. Trimming took off 4 bases at V and 3 bases at J, with 20 bases between the two ends. The CDR3 totals 16 residues.

With regard to this clone: Other DNA sequences within the sample encode an identical CDR3. The chain has TRBV7-3 and TRBJ2-1; 7 nucleotides align to TRBD2. CDR3 size: 15 residues. V lost 2 bases, J lost 4 bases, and 5 bases stayed unmatched. The germline CDR1 and CDR2 sequences are SGHTA and FQGTGA. As DNA, the CDR3 is TGTGCCAGCAGCTTAGGGCTAGCGGCATACAATGAGCAGTTCTTC. It translates to CASSLGLAAYNEQFF.

This clone showed up just a few times. The chain couples TRBV9 to TRBJ2-7, with D unresolved. V was shortened by 3 bases and J by 3 bases, with 13 bases between the two germline ends. Germline CDR1 is SGDLS and CDR2 is YYNGEE. The CDR3 covers 14 residues. The CDR3 DNA is TGTGCCAGCAGCGCCTCAGGAAACGACTACGAGCAGTACTTC. It yields the protein CASSASGNDYEQYF.

The chain combines TRBV29-1 with TRBJ2-7, with D possibly TRBD2 on 6 matching bases. The CDR3 is made up of 13 amino acids. The germline V gene has CDR1 SQVTM and CDR2 ANQGSEA. The V end lost 6 bases, the J end lost 3 bases, and 15 bases lay between the germline ends. The CDR3 DNA sequence: TGCAGCGTCCCAGGCGGGACGGGCTACGAGCAGTACTTC. Protein sequence: CSVPGGTGYEQYF.

The chain recombines TRBV15 with TRBJ1-4; 7 nucleotides align to TRBD1. CDR1 LNHNV and CDR2 YYDKDF come from the germline V gene (reference sequence). The ends lost 4 bases at V and 4 bases at J; junction bases unmatched: 9. The CDR3 contains 16 residues. CDR3 coding DNA: TGTGCCACCAGCAAAGGTACAGGGGAAGGTAATGAAAAACTGTTTTTT. Protein: CATSKGTGEGNEKLFF.

V usage is TRBV27 and J usage is TRBJ2-7; D may be TRBD1 (7 bases). The V end lost 5 bases, the J end lost 3 bases, and 14 bases lay between the germline ends. Germline V gene sequence: CDR1 MNHEY, CDR2 SMNVEV (reference sequence). The length of the CDR3 is 14 residues. Here the CDR3 reads CASSPGGRLYEQYF. The CDR3 nucleotides are TGTGCCAGCAGTCCAGGGGGGAGGCTCTACGAGCAGTACTTC.

The V and J genes are TRBV9 and TRBJ2-5; TRBD2 matches 7 bases. The CDR3 is made up of 15 amino acids. Trimming at V came to 0 bases and at J to 5 bases, leaving 7 bases not matched to a gene. Per germline, CDR1 SGDLS and CDR2 YYNGEE. The DNA for the CDR3 is TGTGCCAGCAGCGTAGGGGGGAGGGCCTCGGAGACCCAGTACTTC. Translated, it gives CASSVGGRASETQYF.

This chain joins TRBV7-2 and TRBJ2-1; D is perhaps TRBD2 (5 bases). Trimming cost V 5 bases and J 5 bases, with 16 bases left between them. The CDR3 has 15 residues. Looked up from germline, CDR1 is SGHTA and CDR2 is FQGNSA. CDR3 DNA: TGTGCCAGCAGCCCGGGGAGTCGGAACAACAATGAGCAGTTCTTC. Protein sequence: CASSPGSRNNNEQFF.

This chain links TRBV19 with TRBJ1-3; D unclear. V gave up 7 bases and J gave up 1 base, with 5 bases separating them. The germline V gene encodes CDR1 LNHDA and CDR2 SQIVND (reference sequence). The CDR3 is made up of 12 amino acids. The DNA for the CDR3 is TGTGCCAGTACCCCATCTGGAAACACCATATATTTT. As protein: CASTPSGNTIYF.

This clone was seen more than once but under ten times. CDR3 residues: CASSQGGMGGRAEETQYF. The DNA of the CDR3 is TGCGCCAGCAGCCAAGGTGGAATGGGCGGGAGGGCCGAAGAGACCCAGTACTTC. The chain recombines TRBV4-1 with TRBJ2-5, with 9 bases matching TRBD2. The CDR3 is 18 amino acids. CDR1 MGHRA and CDR2 YSYEKL come from the germline V gene. Trimming cost V 1 base and J 3 bases; bases outside gene matches: 12.

The chain is built from TRBV7-2 and TRBJ2-7; weak D call: TRBD2 (6 bases). Trimming cost V 2 bases and J 1 base, with 12 bases left between them. Germline CDR1 is SGHTA and CDR2 is FQGNSA. The length of the CDR3 is 15 residues. CDR3 in DNA: TGTGCCAGCAGCTTAACCGGGAGCCAATCCTACGAGCAGTACTTC. This gives the protein CASSLTGSQSYEQYF. Full variable domain (outside the CDR3, taken from reference TRBV7-2 and TRBJ2-7): GAGVSQSPSNKVTEKGKDVELRCDPISGHTALYWYRQSLGQGLEFLIYFQGNSAPDKSGLPSDRFSAERTGGSVSTLTIQRTQQEDSAVYLCASSLTGSQSYEQYFGPGTRLTVT.

The genes are TRBV12-5 and TRBJ2-7, with a possible D match to TRBD2 (6 bases). From germline, CDR1 is LGHNT and CDR2 FRNRAP. The CDR3 loop spans 14 amino acids. V gave up 0 bases and J gave up 6 bases, with 12 bases separating them. DNA of the CDR3: TGTGCTAGTGGTTTGGTACCTTTCGGGAGCGAGCAGTACTTC. This gives the protein CASGLVPFGSEQYF.

The chain employs TRBV28 and TRBJ1-1; 7 nucleotides agree with TRBD1. The CDR3 is 14 amino acids. With V trimmed by 6 bases and J by 5 bases, 9 bases remained unmatched. The V gene's germline CDR1 is MDHEN and CDR2 SYDVKM. The CDR3 DNA reads as TGTGCCAGCAGCCACGCAGGGGGGTTGACTGAAGCTTTCTTT. Translated, it gives CASSHAGGLTEAFF.

The rearrangement uses TRBV23-1 and TRBJ2-7; a weak D match, TRBD1 (6 bases). TRBV23-1 is reported as an ORF; its role is uncertain. The CDR3 runs 15 residues. V lost 0 bases to trimming and J lost 0 bases, with 9 bases between them. As DNA, the CDR3 is TGCGCCAGCAGTCAATCGAGGACAGCCTCCTACGAGCAGTACTTC. It codes for CASSQSRTASYEQYF.

This chain uses TRBV11-2 with TRBJ2-3; 8 bases match TRBD2. The V gene's germline CDR1 is SGHAT and CDR2 FQNNGV. The CDR3 is 16 residues long. With V trimmed by 5 bases and J by 7 bases, 14 bases remained unmatched. In DNA form, the CDR3 reads TGTGCCAGCAGCACCGTCGGGGGGGAGAGGGGGAATACGCAGTATTTT. Residues: CASSTVGGERGNTQYF.